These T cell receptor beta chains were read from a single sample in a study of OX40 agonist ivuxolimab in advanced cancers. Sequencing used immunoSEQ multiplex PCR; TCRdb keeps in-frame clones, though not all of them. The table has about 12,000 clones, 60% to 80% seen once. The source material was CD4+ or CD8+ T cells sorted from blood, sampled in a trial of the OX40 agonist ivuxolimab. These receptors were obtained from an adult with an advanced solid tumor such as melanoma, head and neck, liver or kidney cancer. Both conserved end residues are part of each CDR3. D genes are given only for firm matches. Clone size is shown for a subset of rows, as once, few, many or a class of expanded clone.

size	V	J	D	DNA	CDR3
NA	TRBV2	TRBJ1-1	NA	TGTGCCAGCAGTGAACCCGCGAGAGAAGCTTTCTTT	CASSEPAREAFF
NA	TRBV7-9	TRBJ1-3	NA	TGTGCCAGCAGCTTAGGTGTCTCTGGAAACACCATATATTTT	CASSLGVSGNTIYF
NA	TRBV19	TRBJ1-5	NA	TGTGCCAGTAGTACCTACAGGGAGGATCAGCCCCAGCATTTT	CASSTYREDQPQHF
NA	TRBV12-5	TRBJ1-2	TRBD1	TGTGCTAGTGGTTTCCTTTTGCCAGGACAGGGGATAGGCTATGGCTACACCTTC	CASGFLLPGQGIGYGYTF
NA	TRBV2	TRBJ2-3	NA	TGTGCCAGCAGTGATAAGGTATTGGACTTCACCAGCACAGATACGCAGTATTTT	CASSDKVLDFTSTDTQYF
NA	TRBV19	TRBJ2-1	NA	TGTGCCAGTAGTATTTTCGGGCCCAATGAGCAGTTCTTC	CASSIFGPNEQFF
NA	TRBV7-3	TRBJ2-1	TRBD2	TGTGCCAGCAGCTTAAGAGTGGGAGGGAACAATGAGCAGTTCTTC	CASSLRVGGNNEQFF
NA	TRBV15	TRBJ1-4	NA	TGTGCCACCAGCAGAATTCTTGCAACTAATGAAAAACTGTTTTTT	CATSRILATNEKLFF
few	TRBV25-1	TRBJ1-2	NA	TGTGCCAGCAGTGGTACCGGGGTACGAGATGGCTACACCTTC	CASSGTGVRDGYTF
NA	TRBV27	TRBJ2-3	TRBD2	TGTGCCAGCAGTTCCGTCGGACTAGCGGGGGTTACAGATACGCAGTATTTT	CASSSVGLAGVTDTQYF
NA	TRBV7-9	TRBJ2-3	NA	TGTGCCAGCAGTCGCTCTGGGGATACGCAGTATTTT	CASSRSGDTQYF
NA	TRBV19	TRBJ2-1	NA	TGTGCCAGTAGTACACGGGACCCTTGGGATGAGCAGTTCTTC	CASSTRDPWDEQFF
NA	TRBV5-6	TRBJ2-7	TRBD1	TGTGCCAGCAGCTGGGGGACAGGGGGTTACGAGCAGTACTTC	CASSWGTGGYEQYF
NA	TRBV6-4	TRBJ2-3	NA	TGTGCCAGCAGTGACTCAGGGGATCGGGGAGATACGCAGTATTTT	CASSDSGDRGDTQYF
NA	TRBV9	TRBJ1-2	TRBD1	TGTGCCAGCAGCGCCTCGGCGGGACAGGTTGGTGGCTACACCTTC	CASSASAGQVGGYTF
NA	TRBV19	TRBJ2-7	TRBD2	TGTGCCAGTAGTATCAAACTAGCGGGAGGCGAGCAGTACTTC	CASSIKLAGGEQYF
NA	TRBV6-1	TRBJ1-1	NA	TGTGCCAGCAGTGAAGCTTTTTTGGGGAACACTGAAGCTTTCTTT	CASSEAFLGNTEAFF
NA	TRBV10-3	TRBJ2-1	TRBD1	TGTGCCATCAGTGAGGCCCCGACAGGGATCAGCGACAATGAGCAGTTCTTC	CAISEAPTGISDNEQFF
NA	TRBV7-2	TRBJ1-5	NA	TGTGCCAGCAGCTTAGTGGGAGGAGGCAATCAGCCCCAGCATTTT	CASSLVGGGNQPQHF
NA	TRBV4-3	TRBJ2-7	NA	TGCGCCAGCAGCCAGGGCATAGGCTCCTACGAGCAGTACTTC	CASSQGIGSYEQYF
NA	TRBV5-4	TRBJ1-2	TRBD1	TGTGCCAGCAGCGCGGAGGGGACAGGGGGTACTTATGGTAGCTACACCTTC	CASSAEGTGGTYGSYTF
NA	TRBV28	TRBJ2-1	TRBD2	TGTGCCAGCAGTTATAACATGGGACTAGCGGGGATCTACAATGAGCAGTTCTTC	CASSYNMGLAGIYNEQFF
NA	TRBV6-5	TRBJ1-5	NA	TGTGCCAGCAGTTACAAAGGGAACAATCAGCCCCAGCATTTT	CASSYKGNNQPQHF